This TCR beta chain was captured by sequencing in a study of identical twins. The germline V gene encodes CDR1 SGHRS and CDR2 YFSETQ. Germline trimming cut 0 bases from V and 5 bases from J; bases unmatched to any gene: 9. The length of the CDR3 is 17 residues. General study points: For monozygotic twins, models underestimated out-of-frame TCR alpha sharing. It was cross-sectional statistical analysis, not following the same donors, that the conclusions relied on. Out-of-frame alpha sequences common to twins exhibited a surplus of low generation probability.

A universal primer site was added by template switching, and unique molecular identifiers were carried by the cDNA. Each CDR3 protein is one row after TCRdb ran MiXCR on the 5' RACE reads. The sample contains 450,000 to 500,000 distinct CDR3 sequences, roughly an eighth of which appear only once. With respect to this clonotype: What it binds is not known.

The same sample was also studied in work on yellow fever vaccine responses in identical twins.

The genes are TRBV5-1 and TRBJ2-2; TRBD1 matches 8 bases. The receptor was derived from a woman between 18 and 30 years old in good health. Sequenced: CD4+ T cells sorted from blood. The CDR3 DNA follows: TGCGCCAGCAGCTTGGGACAGGGGTTGAAGGGTACCGGGGAGCTGTTTTTT. Residues: CASSLGQGLKGTGELFF.